These 17 T cell receptor beta chains share one sample of origin, sequenced in a study of CD8+CD57+ T cells in acquired aplastic anemia. TCR beta VDJ and CDR3 were profiled, and genomic DNA was the template. TCRdb reprocessed the reads with MiXCR, giving one entry per CDR3 protein. This sample has roughly 300,000 distinct CDR3 sequences, with 50% to 70% found just once. Material: sorted CD4+, CD8+, or CD8+CD57+ T cells (not recorded which) from PBMCs. Source of these receptors: a human donor with severe aplastic anemia or a healthy control (not recorded which).

As for this clonotype: One base away lies a much larger clone, so this may be a sequencing read error. V gene TRBV3-1 combines with J gene TRBJ2-7, with D hard to call. The CDR3 sequence is 13 residues long. Germline values: CDR1 LGHDT, CDR2 YNNKEL (reference sequence). With 1 base removed from V and 9 bases from J, the gap between germline ends came to 13 bases. The CDR3 reads CASSQVNFHVQYF. DNA of the CDR3: TGTGCCAGCAGCCAAGTTAATTTCCACGTGCAGTACTTC.

Only one count was recorded for this clonotype. This may come from a read error, since a much larger clone is one base off. J is TRBJ2-7 and V is TRBV18, with 9 bases fitting TRBD1. This CDR3 comprises 14 residues. Unmatched junction bases numbered 7, after V lost 5 bases and J lost 5 bases. Germline-derived CDR1 and CDR2 are KGHSH and LQKENI. The CDR3 DNA reads TGTGCCAGCTCAAGGGGGGACAGGGCCCACGAGCAGTACTTC. Protein: CASSRGDRAHEQYF. The whole variable domain, filled in from reference TRBV18 and TRBJ2-7, reads NAGVMQNPRHLVRRRGQEARLRCSPMKGHSHVYWYRQLPEEGLKFMVYLQKENIIDESGMPKERFSAEFPKEGPSILRIQQVVRGDSAAYFCASSRGDRAHEQYFGPGTRLTVT.

The gene calls are TRBV6-2 or TRBV6-3 and TRBJ2-3; D gene unclear. The CDR3 is made up of 15 amino acids. V lost 1 base, J lost 0 bases, and 8 bases lay in between. CDR1 MNHEY and CDR2 SVGEGT come from the germline V gene. The CDR3 loop is CASSYWSSSTDTQYF. CDR3 nucleotide sequence: TGTGCCAGCAGTTACTGGAGTTCTAGCACAGATACGCAGTATTTT.

The genes are TRBV24-1 and TRBJ1-1, with a weak D call TRBD1 (6 bases). There are 13 residues in the CDR3. Germline V gene sequence: CDR1 KGHDR, CDR2 SFDVKD. Trimming left V 5 bases short and J 4 bases short, with 10 bases between. The CDR3 DNA sequence: TGTGCCACCAGTGGCGTGGGGGCCACTGAAGCTTTCTTT. Its translation is CATSGVGATEAFF.

This clonotype occurred many times. The chain employs TRBV5-1 and TRBJ1-3; D not resolved. This CDR3 has 13 residues. Trimming pared 0 bases from V and 2 bases from J, leaving 3 bases between. Germline lookup yields CDR1 SGHRS and CDR2 YFSETQ. The CDR3 DNA sequence: TGCGCCAGCAGCTTGGGTACTGGAAACACCATATATTTT. It codes for CASSLGTGNTIYF.

There are many counts of this clonotype. The chain couples TRBV6-1 to TRBJ1-1, with D unclear. Deletions cut 6 bases from V and 5 bases from J, with 13 bases between. The CDR3 is 13 amino acids. CDR1 is MNHNS, CDR2 SASEGT, per germline. The CDR3 DNA reads as TGTGCCAGCAGGTCGGACGTCTCGACTGAAGCTTTCTTT. This gives the protein CASRSDVSTEAFF.

The rearrangement links TRBV20-1 to TRBJ1-2; perhaps TRBD1 as D (5 bases). The germline V gene has CDR1 DFQATT and CDR2 SNEGSKA (reference sequence). V was pared by 5 bases and J by 5 bases, with 18 bases between. The CDR3 has 14 residues. CDR3 coding DNA: TGCAGTGCTCCGACCGGGACCAAAGGTTATGGCTACACCTTC. Its protein is CSAPTGTKGYGYTF.

This clonotype was seen a few times. The chain links TRBV9 to TRBJ2-3; 10 bases fit TRBD1. V was clipped by 2 bases and J by 6 bases; unmatched bases: 12. CDR1 and CDR2 (germline): SGDLS, YYNGEE. The CDR3 is 17 residues long. The CDR3 bases are TGTGCCAGCAGCGTTGGTAAAGGGACAGGGGTTGTGGATACGCAGTATTTT. Encoded protein: CASSVGKGTGVVDTQYF.

The chain links TRBV12-3 or TRBV12-4 to TRBJ2-5; TRBD1 might be the D (5 bases). The CDR3 extends over 13 amino acids. Trimming left V 8 bases short and J 6 bases short, with 16 bases between. As DNA, the CDR3 is TGTGCCAGCCAAGACTCAGGGTTGCAGACCCAGTACTTC. It codes for CASQDSGLQTQYF.

The sample holds many counts of this clonotype. The chain is built from TRBV4-2 and TRBJ2-7; no clear D gene. CDR1 and CDR2 (germline): LGHNA, YNFKEQ. Trimming left V 1 base short and J 4 bases short, with 14 bases between. CDR3 size: 15 residues. The DNA for the CDR3 is TGTGCCAGCAGCCAAGTAGTAGGGCAGGCTTACGAGCAGTACTTC. Translated, it gives CASSQVVGQAYEQYF.

CDR3 amino acids: CASSEGTAQETQYF. The CDR3 DNA is TGTGCCAGCAGCGAGGGGACAGCCCAAGAGACCCAGTACTTC. The chain carries TRBV9 and TRBJ2-5; 7 nucleotides line up with TRBD1. With 3 bases clipped from V and 1 base from J, the junction kept 3 bases outside the gene matches. The CDR3 length is 14 residues. Per germline, CDR1 SGDLS and CDR2 YYNGEE.

The chain combines TRBV27 with TRBJ2-7, with D maybe TRBD1 (5 bases). The germline gives CDR1 MNHEY, CDR2 SMNVEV (reference sequence). V dropped 6 bases and J dropped 0 bases, with 15 bases sitting between them. The CDR3 spans 15 residues. CDR3 sequence: CASRPSGLSSYEQYF. CDR3 coding DNA: TGTGCCAGCAGACCTTCAGGGTTGAGCTCCTACGAGCAGTACTTC.

The chain links TRBV19 to TRBJ1-2; D is ambiguous. Per germline, CDR1 LNHDA and CDR2 SQIVND (reference sequence). The CDR3 has 14 amino acids. Trimming cost V 4 bases and J 1 base, with 10 bases left between them. The CDR3 protein is CASSTGPDNYGYTF. Here the CDR3 DNA reads TGTGCCAGTAGTACCGGACCTGATAACTATGGCTACACCTTC.

Concerning this clonotype itself: A read error may be the cause here, since a much bigger clone is one base away. The CDR3 bases are TGTGCCAGCAGCCAACTGACCGGGGGTCGCAGTGAGCAGTTCTTC. Its protein is CASSQLTGGRSEQFF. The genes are TRBV7-9 and TRBJ2-1; D is perhaps TRBD2 (6 bases). V was cut by 5 bases and J by 9 bases, with 20 bases left in between. CDR3 length: 15 residues. Germline V CDR1 and CDR2: SEHNR, FQNEAQ (reference sequence).

The rearrangement uses TRBV6-5 and TRBJ2-1, with 15 bases fitting TRBD2. This CDR3 is 16 amino acids long. V lost 6 bases, J lost 9 bases, and 9 bases stayed unmatched. The germline V gene encodes CDR1 MNHEY and CDR2 SVGAGI. The CDR3 loop reads CASSLRTSGREGEQFF. In DNA form, the CDR3 reads TGTGCCAGCAGCCTCCGGACTAGCGGGAGGGAGGGTGAGCAGTTCTTC.

V and J are TRBV2 and TRBJ2-3; tentatively, D is TRBD2 (6 bases). Germline CDR1 reads SNHLY; CDR2 reads FYNNEI. The CDR3 is 14 amino acids. The V end lost 9 bases, the J end lost 0 bases, and 13 bases lay between the germline ends. CDR3 protein: CASAGGPSTDTQYF. CDR3 in DNA: TGTGCCAGTGCTGGAGGGCCTAGCACAGATACGCAGTATTTT.

The chain has TRBV10-3 and TRBJ2-2; 14 nucleotides align to TRBD2. The CDR3 is made up of 15 amino acids. V was clipped by 8 bases and J by 4 bases; unmatched bases: 3. Looked up from germline, CDR1 is ENHRY and CDR2 is SYGVKD. The CDR3 bases are TGTGCCATCGGGACTAGCGGGGGAATCACCGGGGAGCTGTTTTTT. Translating gives CAIGTSGGITGELFF.